This entry concerns a single TCR beta chain. This sample is drawn from a study of T-cell memory formation after mild COVID-19. TCRdb reprocessed the 5' RACE reads via MiXCR and lists one record per CDR3 protein. The sample gives about 130,000 distinct CDR3 sequences, 15% to 20% of which show up once; roughly 5.3% is in the top ten. The CDR3 runs 13 residues. The V and J ends lost 4 bases and 3 bases respectively, with 10 bases between them. Germline CDR1 is SGHRS and CDR2 is YFSETQ. Input material: PBMCs or a T cell subset sorted from them (not recorded which). The chain couples TRBV5-1 to TRBJ1-1; TRBD1 is a possible D gene (5 bases). The receptor was derived from a man aged 18 to 30 who had mild COVID-19 (a few samples of this study predate the infection). Cell type and time point are not known. The CDR3 spells CASSGGSYTEAFF. The CDR3 nucleotides read TGCGCCAGCAGCGGGGGTTCGTACACTGAAGCTTTCTTT.